Presented here are 2 T cell receptor beta chains from one specimen sequenced in a study of T cell responses to AZD1222 COVID-19 vaccine (dated by TCRdb to the early 2020s). Library method: the immunoSEQ multiplex PCR assay. Entries here come from immuneACCESS through TCRdb and include only in-frame sequences with V and J called. Some clones fail to appear in such tables; in the studies checked, an unresolved V gene covers under half of the shortfall, and the cause of the remainder is unknown. This sample holds under 150,000 clones; roughly 90% were observed only once. 1.5% to 2% of the sample comes from the top ten. Reading the label with the study, this specimen's time point is: about 28 days (+/-7) after the second vaccine dose. This material consisted of peripheral blood, taken 28 days after the second AZD1222 dose. The receptor set was obtained from an adult who received the AZD1222 COVID-19 vaccine.

This clone turned up a few times. This chain joins TRBV2 and TRBJ1-1; no definite D call. This CDR3 is 13 amino acids long. Germline loops: CDR1 SNHLY, CDR2 FYNNEI. Trimming left V 3 bases short and J 1 base short, with 6 bases between. DNA for the CDR3: TGTGCCAGCAGTGAGGAGGGGAACACTGAAGCTTTCTTT. It yields the protein CASSEEGNTEAFF. Filled out from reference TRBV2 and TRBJ1-1, the complete variable domain reads EPEVTQTPSHQVTQMGQEVILRCVPISNHLYFYWYRQILGQKVEFLVSFYNNEISEKSEIFDDQFSVERPDGSNFTLKIRSTKLEDSAMYFCASSEEGNTEAFFGQGTRLTVV.

The rearrangement links TRBV2 to TRBJ1-1; the match to TRBD1 covers 7 bases. V lost 11 bases to trimming and J lost 0 bases; unmatched junction nucleotides: 0. CDR1 SNHLY and CDR2 FYNNEI come from the germline V gene. This CDR3 is built from 11 residues. CDR3 sequence reads: CAGTVNTEAFF. The CDR3 nucleotides are TGTGCCGGGACAGTGAACACTGAAGCTTTCTTT.